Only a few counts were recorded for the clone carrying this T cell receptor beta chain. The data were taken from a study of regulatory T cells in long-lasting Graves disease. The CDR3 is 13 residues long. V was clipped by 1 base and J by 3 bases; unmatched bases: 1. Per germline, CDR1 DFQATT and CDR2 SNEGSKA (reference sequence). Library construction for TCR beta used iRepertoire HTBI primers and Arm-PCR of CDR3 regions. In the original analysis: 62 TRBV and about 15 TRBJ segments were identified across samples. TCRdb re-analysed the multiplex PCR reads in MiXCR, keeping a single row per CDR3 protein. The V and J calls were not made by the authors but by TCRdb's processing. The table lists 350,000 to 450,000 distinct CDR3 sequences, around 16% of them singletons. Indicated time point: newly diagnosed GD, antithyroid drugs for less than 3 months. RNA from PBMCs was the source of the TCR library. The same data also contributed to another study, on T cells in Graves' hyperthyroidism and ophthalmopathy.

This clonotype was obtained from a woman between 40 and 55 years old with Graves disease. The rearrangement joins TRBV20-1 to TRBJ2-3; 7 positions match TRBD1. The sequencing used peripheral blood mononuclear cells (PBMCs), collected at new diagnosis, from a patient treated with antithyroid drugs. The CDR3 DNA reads TGCAGTGCTAGAGCAGGGGGTACAGATACGCAGTATTTT. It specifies CSARAGGTDTQYF.